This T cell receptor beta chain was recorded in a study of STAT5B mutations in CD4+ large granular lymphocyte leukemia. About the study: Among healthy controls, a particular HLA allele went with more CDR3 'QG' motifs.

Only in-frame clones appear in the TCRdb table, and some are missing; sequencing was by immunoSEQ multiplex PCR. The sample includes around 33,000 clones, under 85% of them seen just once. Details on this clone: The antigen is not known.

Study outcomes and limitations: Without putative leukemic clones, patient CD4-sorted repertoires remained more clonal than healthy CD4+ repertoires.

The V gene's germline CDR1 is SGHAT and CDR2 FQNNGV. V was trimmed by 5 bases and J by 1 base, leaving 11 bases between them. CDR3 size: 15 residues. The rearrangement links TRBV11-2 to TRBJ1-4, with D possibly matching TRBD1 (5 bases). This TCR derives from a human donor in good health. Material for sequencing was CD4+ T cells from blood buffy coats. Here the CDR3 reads CASSLGTVTNEKLFF. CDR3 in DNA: TGTGCCAGCAGCCTTGGGACCGTAACTAATGAAAAACTGTTTTTT.